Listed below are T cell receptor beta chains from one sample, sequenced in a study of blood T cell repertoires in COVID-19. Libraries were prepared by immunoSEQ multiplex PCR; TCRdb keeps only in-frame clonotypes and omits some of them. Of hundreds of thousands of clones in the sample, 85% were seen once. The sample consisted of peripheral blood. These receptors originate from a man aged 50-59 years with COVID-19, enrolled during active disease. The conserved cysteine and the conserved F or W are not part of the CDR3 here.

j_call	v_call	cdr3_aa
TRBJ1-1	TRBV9	ASSARGTENTEAF
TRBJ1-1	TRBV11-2	ASSPGTGRRGNTEAF
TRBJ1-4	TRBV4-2	ASSGLGQGSTNEKLF
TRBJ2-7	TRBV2	ASSVQAYSYEQY
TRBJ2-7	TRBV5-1	ASSLAGTGKYEQY
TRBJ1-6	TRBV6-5	ASQEGIGSPLH
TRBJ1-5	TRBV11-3	ASSLFTGYSNQPQH
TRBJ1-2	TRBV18	ASSPLRDAGVYGYT
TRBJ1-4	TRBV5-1	ASSLTATNEKLF
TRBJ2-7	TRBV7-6	ASSLDSGGARTEQY
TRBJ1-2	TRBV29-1	SAGQRGVMGGYT
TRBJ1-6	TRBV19	ASSIVQGGNSPLH
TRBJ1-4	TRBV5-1	ASSPKGATNEKLF
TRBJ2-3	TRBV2	ASSPGGGRSNTQY
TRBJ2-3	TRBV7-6	ASSRLAGGGDTQY
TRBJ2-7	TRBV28	ASSLSSRGRYEQY
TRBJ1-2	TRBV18	ASSQTGARGYT
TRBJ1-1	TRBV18	ASSPGTGGLGTEAF
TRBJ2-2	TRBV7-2	ASSLSLAGIAANTGELF
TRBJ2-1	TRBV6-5	ASSYRTGNEQF
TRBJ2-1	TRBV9	ASSVTAGEQF
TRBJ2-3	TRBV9	ASSITGLEADTQY
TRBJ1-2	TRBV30	AWYGQGAGYT
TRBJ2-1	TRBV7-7	ASSPGLREAGVRNEQF
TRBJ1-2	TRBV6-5	ASLINYGYT
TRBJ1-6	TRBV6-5	ASKRVNSPLH
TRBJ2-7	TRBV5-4	ASRLDSSSYEQY
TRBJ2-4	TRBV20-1	SASGTSGGASKNIQY
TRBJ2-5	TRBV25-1	ASSAPRETQY
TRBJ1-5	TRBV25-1	ASSDAREGQPQH
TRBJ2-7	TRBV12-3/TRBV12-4	ASSFGGGDEQY
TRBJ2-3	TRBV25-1	ASSVRTGLKPSTDTQY
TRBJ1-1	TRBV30	AWSPPGGEIMNTEAF
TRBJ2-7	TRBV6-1	ASSGGTSGGLSYEQY
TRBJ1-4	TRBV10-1	ASSDRRQGNEKLF
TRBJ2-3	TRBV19	ASSTSGGIWDTQY
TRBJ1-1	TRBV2	ASSDVQRWTEAF
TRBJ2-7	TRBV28	ASTHTEGRGLYEQY
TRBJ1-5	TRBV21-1	ASSKGGFRSNQPQH
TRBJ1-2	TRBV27	ASSTSSIPGQGFYGYT
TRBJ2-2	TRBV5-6	ASSLGGTGTGPGELF
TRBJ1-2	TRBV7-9	ASSSTRTAKTNYGYT
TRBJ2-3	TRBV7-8	ASSLAANTQY
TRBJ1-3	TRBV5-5	ASSLLGPDRSGNTIY
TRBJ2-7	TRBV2	ASSFTGGSLLSLYEQY
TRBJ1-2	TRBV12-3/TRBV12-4	ASSLGVNYGYT
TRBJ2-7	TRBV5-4	ASSLRDIVEVKQY
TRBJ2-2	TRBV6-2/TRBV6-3	ASSYTGVIDTGELF
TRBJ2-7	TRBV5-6	ASSLGRGNEQY
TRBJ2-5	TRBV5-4	ASSGLATKETQY
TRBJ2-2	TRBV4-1	ASSQVLAGGTNTGELF